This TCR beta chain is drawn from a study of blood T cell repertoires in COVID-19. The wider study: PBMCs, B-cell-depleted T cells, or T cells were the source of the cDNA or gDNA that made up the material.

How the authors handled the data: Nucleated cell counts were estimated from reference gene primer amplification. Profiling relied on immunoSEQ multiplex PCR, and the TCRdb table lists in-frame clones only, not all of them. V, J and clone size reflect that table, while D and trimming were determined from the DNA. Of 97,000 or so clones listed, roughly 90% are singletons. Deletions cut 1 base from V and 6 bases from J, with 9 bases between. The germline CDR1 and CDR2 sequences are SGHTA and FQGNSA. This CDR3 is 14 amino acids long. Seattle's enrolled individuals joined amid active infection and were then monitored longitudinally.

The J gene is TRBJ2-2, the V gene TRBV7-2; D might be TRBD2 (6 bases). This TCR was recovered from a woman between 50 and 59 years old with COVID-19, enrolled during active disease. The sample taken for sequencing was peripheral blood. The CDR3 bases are TGTGCCAGCAGCTTAGTTTGGGGGGCCGGGGAGCTGTTTTTT. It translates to CASSLVWGAGELFF. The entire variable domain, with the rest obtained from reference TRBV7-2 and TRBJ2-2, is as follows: GAGVSQSPSNKVTEKGKDVELRCDPISGHTALYWYRQSLGQGLEFLIYFQGNSAPDKSGLPSDRFSAERTGGSVSTLTIQRTQQEDSAVYLCASSLVWGAGELFFGEGSRLTVL.